This T cell receptor (beta chain) was identified during a study of blood T cell repertoires in COVID-19. For the study at large: Sources were T cells, B-cell-depleted T cells, or PBMCs; the material itself was cDNA or gDNA.

Enrollment of patients from Seattle took place during active infection, with longitudinal follow-up. Germline V gene data show CDR1 as SGHTA and CDR2 as FQGNSA. The CDR3 extends over 15 amino acids. V trimming: 6 bases; J trimming: 4 bases; junction bases outside the gene matches: 10. In the original processing: Estimates of nucleated cell counts were drawn from the amplification of reference gene primers. Clones were read by immunoSEQ multiplex PCR, and TCRdb kept only the in-frame ones, dropping some. Clone size and V and J calls were adopted from that table, with D and trimming inferred from the DNA. The data hold 200,000 to 250,000 clones, with roughly 76% observed a single time.

The sequence derives from a woman of 80 years or more with COVID-19, enrolled during active disease. The sample taken for sequencing was peripheral blood. This chain links TRBV7-2 with TRBJ2-3; 7 bases align to TRBD2. In DNA form, the CDR3 reads TGTGCCAGCAGTTCCCGGGAGGTTGGTGCAGATACGCAGTATTTT. Its translation: CASSSREVGADTQYF.